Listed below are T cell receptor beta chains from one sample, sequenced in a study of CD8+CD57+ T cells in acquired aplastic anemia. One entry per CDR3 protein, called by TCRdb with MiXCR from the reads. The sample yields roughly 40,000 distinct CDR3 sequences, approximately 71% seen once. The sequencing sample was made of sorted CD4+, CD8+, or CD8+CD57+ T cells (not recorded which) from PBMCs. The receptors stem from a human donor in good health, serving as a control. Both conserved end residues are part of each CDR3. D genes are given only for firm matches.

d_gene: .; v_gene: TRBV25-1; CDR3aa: CASSVGPYPGSPLHF
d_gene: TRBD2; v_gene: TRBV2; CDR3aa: CASRGLAGYVFVYNEQFF
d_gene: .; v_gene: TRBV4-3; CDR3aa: CASSQDVGGYYEQYF
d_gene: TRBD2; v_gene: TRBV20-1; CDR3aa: CSALAPLRASGGTDAQYF
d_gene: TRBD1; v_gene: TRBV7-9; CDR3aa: CASSLEALTGGTDTQYF
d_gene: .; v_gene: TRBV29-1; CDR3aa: CSVAQGQRETQYF
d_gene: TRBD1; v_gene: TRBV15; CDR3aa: CATSSSTGGPEAFF
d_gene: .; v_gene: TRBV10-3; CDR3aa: CAISERPPYEQYF
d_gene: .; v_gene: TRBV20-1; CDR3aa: CSARYRGNEQYF
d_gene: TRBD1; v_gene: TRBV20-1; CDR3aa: CSARTGVDEKLFF
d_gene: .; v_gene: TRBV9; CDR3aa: CASSVDVRGSTDTQYF
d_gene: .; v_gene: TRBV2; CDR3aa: CASGFTSGNTIYF
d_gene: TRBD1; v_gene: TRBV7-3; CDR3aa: CASSIPGQKNNSPLHF
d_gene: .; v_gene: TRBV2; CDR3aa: CASSSSRGDTEAFF
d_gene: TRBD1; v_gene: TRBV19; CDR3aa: CASATGQTQYF
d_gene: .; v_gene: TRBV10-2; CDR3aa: CASSEDPFYGYTF
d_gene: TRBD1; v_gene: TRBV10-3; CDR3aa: CAITDRGHTYGYTF
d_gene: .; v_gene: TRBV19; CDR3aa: CASSAAGRQTF
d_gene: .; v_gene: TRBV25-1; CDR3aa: CASSSGGVNYGYTF
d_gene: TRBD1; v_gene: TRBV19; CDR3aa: CASSILRAGGVEQYF
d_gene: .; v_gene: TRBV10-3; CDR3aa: CAISVTEYGYTF
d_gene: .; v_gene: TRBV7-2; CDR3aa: CASSLVSGGDYGYTF
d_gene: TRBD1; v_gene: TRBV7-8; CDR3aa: CASSLTGFNTQYF
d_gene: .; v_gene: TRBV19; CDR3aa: CASSEGNAYEQYF
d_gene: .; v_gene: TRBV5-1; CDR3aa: CASSLDGSDGYTF
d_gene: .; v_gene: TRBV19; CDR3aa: CASSIGGGGYSPLHF
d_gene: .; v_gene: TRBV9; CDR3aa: CASSPGGPNYGYTF
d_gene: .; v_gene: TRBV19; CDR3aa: CASSWLATSTDTQYF
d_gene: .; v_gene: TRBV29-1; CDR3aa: CSVEGRMNTEAFF
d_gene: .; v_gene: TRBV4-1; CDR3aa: CASSQGPSYGYTF
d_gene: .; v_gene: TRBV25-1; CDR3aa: CASSGSVGRGGYEQYF
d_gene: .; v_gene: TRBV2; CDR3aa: CASTFSGSQETQYF
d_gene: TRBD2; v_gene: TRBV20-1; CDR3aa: CSARGTSGVSYEQYF
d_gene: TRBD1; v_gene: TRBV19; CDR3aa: CASSLSDRVTEAFF
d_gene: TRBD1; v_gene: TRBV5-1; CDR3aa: CASKISYLRDRGTFF
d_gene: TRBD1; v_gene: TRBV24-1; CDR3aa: CATSADRGGHEQYF
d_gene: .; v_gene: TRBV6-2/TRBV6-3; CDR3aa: CASSYDGGNQPQHF
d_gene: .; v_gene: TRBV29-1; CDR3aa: CSVEDGGGTGYTF
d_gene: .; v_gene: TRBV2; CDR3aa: CASSYGRDQPQHF
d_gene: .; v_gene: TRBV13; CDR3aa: CASSLGVGYTF
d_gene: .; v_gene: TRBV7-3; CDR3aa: CASSPRSLGSYEQYF
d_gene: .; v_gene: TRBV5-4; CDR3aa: CASSTELVSTDTQYF
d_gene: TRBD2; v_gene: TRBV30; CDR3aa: CAWTKAGGPLDEQFF
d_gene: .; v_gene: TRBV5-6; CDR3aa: CASSLGQTQETQYF
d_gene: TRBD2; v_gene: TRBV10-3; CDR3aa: CAISITSGISYEQYF
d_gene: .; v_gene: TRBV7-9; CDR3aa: CASSLRALETQYF
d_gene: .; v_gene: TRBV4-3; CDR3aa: CASSHTGPGHMNTEAFF
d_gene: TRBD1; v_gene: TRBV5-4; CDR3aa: CASSLDRGDNSPLHF
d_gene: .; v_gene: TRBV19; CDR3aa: CAWRRLAADTQYF
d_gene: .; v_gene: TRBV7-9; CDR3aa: CASSKRKDQPQHF
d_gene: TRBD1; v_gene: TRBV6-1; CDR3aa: CASSPPGQGLSGNTIYF